This T cell receptor (beta chain) was retrieved from a study of shared clonotypes between healthy human individuals. Study in general: Contributing individuals were two females and a few males aged 18 to 49.

This clone was recorded only once. Libraries were prepared by immunoSEQ multiplex PCR; TCRdb keeps only in-frame clonotypes and omits some of them. The sample holds around 2.5 million clones, roughly 93% seen once. Trimming took 1 base from V and 3 from J, leaving 17 bases between them. This CDR3 is 17 amino acids long. CDR1 and CDR2 from the germline V gene are SGHDT and YYEEEE. The specimen was naive CD4+ T cells from PBMCs. Described subset: CD45RA+ positively selected. The sequence derives from a man younger than 35 in good health. Some clones in this sample may be carry-over from other donors' samples. The chain carries TRBV5-6 and TRBJ1-5; a possible D gene is TRBD1 (5 bases). The CDR3 sequence: CASSLPLWGKDNQPQHF. The CDR3 nucleotides are TGTGCCAGCAGCTTGCCCCTATGGGGGAAGGACAATCAGCCCCAGCATTTT.